The following is a T cell receptor (beta chain) sequence with its context. Antigen: not known. From germline, CDR1 is SGHNT and CDR2 YYREEE (reference sequence). The CDR3 totals 12 residues. The V end lost 4 bases, the J end lost 7 bases, and 9 bases lay between the germline ends. 60 Vbeta and 13 Jbeta primers were used in PCR. The assay was immunoSEQ multiplex PCR, and TCRdb's table has in-frame clones only and misses some. Of about 180,000 clones in the sample, 65% to 80% were seen once. The data were taken from a study of cytomegalovirus exposure and HLA in healthy donors. Study results and limitations: The authors reported that TCR beta sequences could predict HLA-A and HLA-B alleles. These predictions were accurate for most subjects in the first cohort.

This rearrangement joins TRBV5-4 to TRBJ2-1; D may be TRBD2 (5 bases). The sample comprised PBMCs. The receptor was isolated from a woman between 40 and 50 years old in good health and CMV-seronegative. The DNA for the CDR3 is TGTGCCAGCAGCCGGACTGGGAATGAGCAGTTCTTC. Protein sequence: CASSRTGNEQFF.